What follows are 23 T cell receptor beta chains derived from one specimen sequenced in a study of T cells in lung cancer brain metastases. TCRdb keeps only in-frame clones here, not all; method: immunoSEQ multiplex PCR. The sample holds approximately 3,000 clones, about 85% seen once. The specimen was tumor tissue from the primary lung tumor. All receptors come from a woman aged 60-70 years with non-small cell lung cancer.

The V and J genes are TRBV27 and TRBJ2-7, with 7 bases identical to TRBD2. The junction had 10 bases not matched to a gene; V was cut back by 9 bases and J by 5 bases. Germline V gene data show CDR1 as MNHEY and CDR2 as SMNVEV (reference sequence). The CDR3 is made up of 13 amino acids. The CDR3 coding sequence is TGTGCCAGTCGAGGCGGGAGTTTCAACGAGCAGTACTTC. Translating it yields CASRGGSFNEQYF.

This clone occurred a few times. Within the sample, other DNA sequences also encode this same CDR3. This chain uses TRBV5-4 with TRBJ1-1; TRBD1 is a possible D gene (5 bases). This CDR3 is 14 amino acids long. Per germline, CDR1 SGHNT and CDR2 YYREEE (reference sequence). Trimming left V 3 bases short and J 0 bases short, with 9 bases between. Here the CDR3 DNA reads TGTGCCAGCAGCTCACCCAGGGTGAACACTGAAGCTTTCTTT. This translates into CASSSPRVNTEAFF.

The chain combines TRBV6-1 with TRBJ2-6; TRBD1 matches at 11 bases. V shed 4 bases, J shed 2 bases, and the junction held 4 bases outside the gene matches. CDR1 and CDR2 (germline): MNHNS, SASEGT. The CDR3 length is 17 residues. CDR3 DNA: TGTGCCAGCAGTGGGGGGACAGGGGGTCCTGGGGCCAACGTCCTGACTTTC. Protein: CASSGGTGGPGANVLTF.

The rearrangement uses TRBV29-1 and TRBJ1-2; possibly TRBD1 for D (5 bases). CDR1 and CDR2 (germline): SQVTM, ANQGSEA. V shed 4 bases and J shed 7 bases, with 16 bases lying between them. CDR3 length equals 13 residues. The CDR3 sequence: CSVVSGTAAGYTF. DNA of the CDR3: TGCAGCGTTGTCTCCGGGACCGCGGCTGGCTACACCTTC. Variable domain in full (rest from reference TRBV29-1 and TRBJ1-2): SAVISQKPSRDICQRGTSLTIQCQVDSQVTMMFWYRQQPGQSLTLIATANQGSEATYESGFVIDKFPISRPNLTFSTLTVSNMSPEDSSIYLCSVVSGTAAGYTFGSGTRLTVV.

The chain links TRBV28 to TRBJ2-5; maybe TRBD1 (6 bases). Between the trimmed V and J ends, which lost 3 bases and 4 bases, there was a span of 18 bases. The CDR3 extends over 16 amino acids. CDR1 and CDR2 from the germline V gene are MDHEN and SYDVKM. CDR3 DNA: TGTGCCAGCAGTTTTCTGGGGGCTAGAGGCGGAGAGACCCAGTACTTC. Protein sequence: CASSFLGARGGETQYF.

The rearrangement links TRBV29-1 to TRBJ1-1; D call uncertain. The CDR3 is 12 residues long. CDR1 and CDR2 (germline): SQVTM, ANQGSEA. Trimming stripped 3 bases from V and 2 bases from J, with 7 bases between. The CDR3 coding sequence is TGCAGCGTTGAGGGCAGTAACACTGAAGCTTTCTTT. This translates into CSVEGSNTEAFF.

Worth noting for this clone: One end of the junction is discordant with germline, which a read error may explain. This same CDR3 is encoded by further DNA sequences in the sample. This chain joins TRBV5-1 and TRBJ1-1; D not certain. Looked up from germline, CDR1 is SGHRS and CDR2 is YFSETQ. The CDR3 extends over 14 amino acids. CDR3 region: CASSLAARNTEAFF. The CDR3 region has the DNA TGTGCCAGCAGCTTGGCCGCCCGGAACACTGAAGCTTTCTTT.

V and J are TRBV29-1 and TRBJ1-1, with 8 bases aligning to TRBD1. The CDR3 has 15 residues. Germline V gene sequence: CDR1 SQVTM, CDR2 ANQGSEA. The ends lost 0 bases at V and 1 base at J; junction bases unmatched: 4. CDR3 amino acids: CSVEDLGQANTEAFF. The CDR3 nucleotides read TGCAGCGTTGAAGACCTGGGACAGGCGAACACTGAAGCTTTCTTT.

This clone has just a few counts. This chain connects TRBV5-1 to TRBJ2-1; TRBD2 matches at 11 bases. The length of the CDR3 is 14 residues. The germline V gene has CDR1 SGHRS and CDR2 YFSETQ. V was clipped by 2 bases and J by 8 bases; unmatched bases: 3. DNA for the CDR3: TGCGCCAGCAGCTTTAGCGGGAGGGTGGATGAGCAGTTCTTC. Translating it yields CASSFSGRVDEQFF.

This sequence joins TRBV5-1 and TRBJ2-1; TRBD2 aligns across 12 bases. CDR1 is SGHRS and CDR2 is YFSETQ in the germline V gene. The CDR3 covers 16 residues. V trimming: 9 bases; J trimming: 0 bases; junction bases outside the gene matches: 7. The CDR3 nucleotides read TGCGCCAACTATGTGACTAGCGGGAGCTCCTACAATGAGCAGTTCTTC. Translation: CANYVTSGSSYNEQFF. Full variable domain (remainder filled in from reference TRBV5-1 and TRBJ2-1): KAGVTQTPRYLIKTRGQQVTLSCSPISGHRSVSWYQQTPGQGLQFLFEYFSETQRNKGNFPGRFSGRQFSNSRSEMNVSTLELGDSALYLCANYVTSGSSYNEQFFGPGTRLTVL.

The CDR3 sequence: CAIRDLGRDQETQYF. Here the CDR3 DNA reads TGTGCCATCAGAGACCTTGGTCGGGACCAAGAGACCCAGTACTTC. The chain recombines TRBV10-3 with TRBJ2-5; no firm D call. Trimming cost V 6 bases and J 0 bases, with 14 bases left between them. The CDR3 is 15 amino acids. Germline V lookup: CDR1 ENHRY, CDR2 SYGVKD.

This chain links TRBV5-4 with TRBJ2-3; 11 positions match TRBD2. From germline, CDR1 is SGHNT and CDR2 YYREEE (reference sequence). The CDR3 runs to 13 residues. Losses at the gene ends were 10 bases for V and 3 bases for J; bases not matched to a gene: 4. The chain's CDR3 is CAPGTSGTDTQYF. The CDR3 bases are TGTGCCCCCGGGACTAGCGGTACAGATACGCAGTATTTT.

The chain has TRBV7-9 and TRBJ2-7; D is perhaps TRBD1 or TRBD2 (6 bases each). The CDR3 sequence is 14 residues long. Trimming shortened V by 4 bases and J by 4 bases, and 14 bases separated the two germline ends. Germline V gene data show CDR1 as SEHNR and CDR2 as FQNEAQ (reference sequence). The CDR3 DNA is TGTGCCAGCAGCTGGGCCGGGGGCCCTTACGAGCAGTACTTC. Translated: CASSWAGGPYEQYF.

As for this clone: It may be a read error: a sequence one base away is much more abundant. This chain joins TRBV7-9 and TRBJ1-1; D call uncertain. The CDR3 consists of 13 residues. Germline CDR1 and CDR2: SEHNR and FQNEAQ (reference sequence). Here the CDR3 DNA reads TGTGCCAACAGCTTAGAAGGGTTGCTCGAAGCTTTCTTT. Residues: CANSLEGLLEAFF.

The V call is TRBV7-9, the J call TRBJ2-7, with D maybe TRBD1 (6 bases). Trimming left V 4 bases short and J 2 bases short, with 12 bases between. The CDR3 is 14 amino acids. Per the germline V gene, CDR1 is SEHNR and CDR2 is FQNEAQ (reference sequence). Here the CDR3 DNA reads TGTGCCAGCAGCTCCCGGGACAATACCTACGAGCAGTACTTC. Translation gives CASSSRDNTYEQYF.

This clone was detected once. V usage is TRBV9 and J usage is TRBJ1-2; the match to TRBD1 covers 7 bases. V lost 8 bases and J lost 3; bases outside the gene matches: 16. From germline, CDR1 is SGDLS and CDR2 YYNGEE. There are 16 residues in the CDR3. DNA for the CDR3: TGTGCCAGTAGCTCCAGGTTGGGGACAGAAGACTATGGCTACACCTTC. Its protein product is CASSSRLGTEDYGYTF.

This sequence joins TRBV25-1 and TRBJ2-7; TRBD1 matches at 9 bases. CDR1 and CDR2 from the germline V gene are MGHDK and SYGVNS. Trimming took 6 bases from V and 4 from J; bases not matched to a gene: 4. CDR3 length: 13 residues. The CDR3 coding sequence is TGTGCCAGCAGCCCGGGGACAGGGTACGAGCAGTACTTC. Amino acids: CASSPGTGYEQYF.

This clone has just a few counts. V and J are TRBV4-3 and TRBJ1-3; maybe TRBD1 (5 bases). The CDR3 totals 15 residues. V was shortened by 0 bases and J by 0 bases, with 6 bases between the two germline ends. The V gene's germline CDR1 is LGHNA and CDR2 YSLEER. CDR3 sequence reads: CASSQDGGSGNTIYF. The CDR3 DNA is TGCGCCAGCAGCCAAGATGGGGGCTCTGGAAACACCATATATTTT.

The chain employs TRBV5-1 and TRBJ2-1, with 15 bases aligning to TRBD2. J was trimmed by 10 bases and V by 5 bases; bases with no gene match: 7. The CDR3 sequence is 15 residues long. Germline V gene sequence: CDR1 SGHRS, CDR2 YFSETQ. The CDR3 spells CASSWTSGRAEEQFF. The CDR3, as DNA: TGCGCCAGCAGTTGGACTAGCGGGAGGGCCGAGGAGCAGTTCTTC.

The chain couples TRBV5-6 to TRBJ1-5; TRBD1 matches 7 bases. The CDR3 length is 16 residues. The germline V gene encodes CDR1 SGHDT and CDR2 YYEEEE. J gave up 4 bases and V 4 bases, and 11 bases lay outside the gene matches. CDR3 nucleotides: TGTGCCAGCAGCCAAGGAGACAGGGAAGGGAATCAGCCCCAGCATTTT. Amino acid sequence: CASSQGDREGNQPQHF.

This sequence joins TRBV5-6 and TRBJ1-2; the D is unclear. Germline values: CDR1 SGHDT, CDR2 YYEEEE. The CDR3 length is 14 residues. V was trimmed by 0 bases and J by 5 bases, leaving 11 bases between them. CDR3 sequence: CASSLGRTLYGYTF. The CDR3 DNA reads TGTGCCAGCAGCTTGGGTCGAACGCTTTATGGCTACACCTTC.

This chain links TRBV6-1 with TRBJ2-7, with unresolved D. V was clipped by 5 bases and J by 3 bases, with 8 bases between them. Per germline, CDR1 MNHNS and CDR2 SASEGT. The CDR3 is 12 amino acids. The CDR3 region is CASSFNNYEQYF. Written as DNA, the CDR3 is TGTGCCAGCAGTTTTAACAACTACGAGCAGTACTTC.

The rearrangement uses TRBV9 and TRBJ2-7, with D uncertain. In germline, CDR1 is SGDLS, CDR2 YYNGEE. V lost 3 bases and J lost 2, with 6 bases in between. This CDR3 is 12 amino acids long. The CDR3 region is CASSAGPYEQYF. The CDR3 DNA reads TGTGCCAGCAGCGCCGGACCCTACGAGCAGTACTTC.